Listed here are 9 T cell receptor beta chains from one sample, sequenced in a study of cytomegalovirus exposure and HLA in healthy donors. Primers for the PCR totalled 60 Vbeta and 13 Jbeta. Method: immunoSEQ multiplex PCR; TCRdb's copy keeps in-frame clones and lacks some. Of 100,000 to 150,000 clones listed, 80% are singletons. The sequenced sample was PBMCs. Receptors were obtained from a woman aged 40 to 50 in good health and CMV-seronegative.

For the CDR3, the DNA is TGTGCCAGCAGCCCTTCATCAGGTGGCCCCGGGGAGCTGTTTTTT. It specifies CASSPSSGGPGELFF. This sequence joins TRBV7-2 and TRBJ2-2; no clear D gene. The CDR3 extends over 15 amino acids. The germline gives CDR1 SGHTA, CDR2 FQGNSA. V gave up 5 bases and J gave up 6 bases, with 16 bases separating them. The full variable domain, rest sourced from reference TRBV7-2 and TRBJ2-2, is GAGVSQSPSNKVTEKGKDVELRCDPISGHTALYWYRQSLGQGLEFLIYFQGNSAPDKSGLPSDRFSAERTGGSVSTLTIQRTQQEDSAVYLCASSPSSGGPGELFFGEGSRLTVL.

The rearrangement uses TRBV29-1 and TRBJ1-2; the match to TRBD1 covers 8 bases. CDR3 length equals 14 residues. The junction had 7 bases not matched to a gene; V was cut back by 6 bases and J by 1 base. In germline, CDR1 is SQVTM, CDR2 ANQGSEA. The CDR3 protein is CSVLPGGLNYGYTF. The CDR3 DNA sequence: TGCAGCGTCCTCCCAGGGGGCCTTAACTATGGCTACACCTTC.

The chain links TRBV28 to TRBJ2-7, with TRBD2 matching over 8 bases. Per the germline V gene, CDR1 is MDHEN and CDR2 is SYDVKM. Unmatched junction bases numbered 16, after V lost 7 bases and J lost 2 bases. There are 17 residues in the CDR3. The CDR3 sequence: CASTKVGSGTQTYEQYF. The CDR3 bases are TGTGCCAGCACGAAGGTTGGTAGCGGGACGCAAACCTACGAGCAGTACTTC.

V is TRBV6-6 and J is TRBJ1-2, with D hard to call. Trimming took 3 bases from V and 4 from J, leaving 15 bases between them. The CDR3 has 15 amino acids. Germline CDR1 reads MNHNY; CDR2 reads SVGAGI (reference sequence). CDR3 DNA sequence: TGTGCCAGCAGTTATACGGTCACCACCCCCTATGGCTACACCTTC. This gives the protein CASSYTVTTPYGYTF.

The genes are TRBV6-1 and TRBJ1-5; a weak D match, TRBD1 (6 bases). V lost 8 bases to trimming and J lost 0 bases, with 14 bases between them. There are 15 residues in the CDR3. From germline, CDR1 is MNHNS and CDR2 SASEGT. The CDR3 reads CASWSGTHSNQPQHF. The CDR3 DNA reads TGTGCCAGCTGGAGCGGGACACATAGCAATCAGCCCCAGCATTTT.

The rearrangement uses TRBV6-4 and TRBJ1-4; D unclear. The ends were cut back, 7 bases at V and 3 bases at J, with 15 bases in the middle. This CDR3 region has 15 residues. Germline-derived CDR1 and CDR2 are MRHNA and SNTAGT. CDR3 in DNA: TGTGCCAGCACTAAATTGTTGCGGTCTAATGAAAAACTGTTTTTT. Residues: CASTKLLRSNEKLFF.

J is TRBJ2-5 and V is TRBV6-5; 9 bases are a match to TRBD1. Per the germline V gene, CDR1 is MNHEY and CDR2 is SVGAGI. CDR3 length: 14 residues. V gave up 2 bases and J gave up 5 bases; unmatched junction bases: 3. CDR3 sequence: CASSYTGGRETQYF. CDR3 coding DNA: TGTGCCAGCAGTTACACAGGGGGCCGCGAGACCCAGTACTTC.

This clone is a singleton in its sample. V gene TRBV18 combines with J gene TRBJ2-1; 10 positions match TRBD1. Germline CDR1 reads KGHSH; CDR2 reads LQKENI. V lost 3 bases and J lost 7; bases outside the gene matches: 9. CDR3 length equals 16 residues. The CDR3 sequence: CASSPRTGGVSNEQFF. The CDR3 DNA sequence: TGTGCCAGCTCACCTAGGACAGGGGGGGTTTCGAATGAGCAGTTCTTC.

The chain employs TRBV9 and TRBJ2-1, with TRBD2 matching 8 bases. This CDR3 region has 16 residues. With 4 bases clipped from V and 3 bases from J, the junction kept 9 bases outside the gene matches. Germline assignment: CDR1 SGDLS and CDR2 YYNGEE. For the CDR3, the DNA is TGTGCCAGCAGCTCCTCAGGGACTAGAAGCTACAATGAGCAGTTCTTC. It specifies CASSSSGTRSYNEQFF.